The clone carrying this TCR beta chain showed up just a few times. This entry belongs to a study of blood T cells in healthy people across ages. The CDR3 spans 14 residues. Germline V gene data show CDR1 as DFQATT and CDR2 as SNEGSKA (reference sequence). V was clipped by 6 bases and J by 5 bases; unmatched bases: 7. A sample-barcoded 5' primer and a J-beta primer mix were used in a second PCR of roughly 7 to 11 cycles. TCRdb recomputed calls from the 5' RACE reads with MiXCR, one row per CDR3 protein. The sample has approximately 1.5 million distinct CDR3 sequences, roughly 32% seen once. This receptor was obtained from a woman younger than 45 in good health. The chain uses TRBV20-1 and TRBJ2-3; 11 nucleotides align to TRBD2. Sample: blood. CDR3 sequence reads: CSADSGGAGDTQYF. The CDR3 region has the DNA TGCAGTGCAGATAGCGGGGGGGCAGGAGATACGCAGTATTTT.